Listed below are T cell receptor beta chains from one sample, sequenced in a study of early T cells in non-severe SARS-CoV-2 infection. TCRdb re-called the 5' RACE reads with MiXCR, one entry per CDR3 protein. This table has tens of thousands of distinct CDR3 sequences, around 5% appearing once. The material sequenced was whole blood. The receptors come from an adult who was a healthcare worker with PCR-confirmed SARS-CoV-2 infection or an uninfected control (not recorded which). Both conserved end residues are part of each CDR3.

J gene: TRBJ2-7
V gene: TRBV9
CDR3 protein: CASSVGPDVAEQYF

J gene: TRBJ2-2
V gene: TRBV3-1
CDR3 protein: CASSLKVSGMDTGELFF

J gene: TRBJ2-7
V gene: TRBV27
CDR3 protein: CASSLGQGAYEQYF

J gene: TRBJ1-4
V gene: TRBV29-1
CDR3 protein: CSGTDNEKLFF

J gene: TRBJ2-5
V gene: TRBV21-1
CDR3 protein: CASNGGPQYF

J gene: TRBJ2-4
V gene: TRBV5-4
CDR3 protein: CASSPTNGGGIQYF

J gene: TRBJ2-7
V gene: TRBV24-1
CDR3 protein: CATSDTGTGDVSEQYF

J gene: TRBJ2-7
V gene: TRBV12-3/TRBV12-4
CDR3 protein: CASSFERGSYEQYF

J gene: TRBJ1-5
V gene: TRBV19
CDR3 protein: CASSTTGGSSNQPQHF

J gene: TRBJ2-3
V gene: TRBV5-8
CDR3 protein: CASSFAGGAYTDTQYF

J gene: TRBJ2-5
V gene: TRBV2
CDR3 protein: CASTKGLAGGRETQYF

J gene: TRBJ2-1
V gene: TRBV5-1
CDR3 protein: CASSLDSYNEQFF

J gene: TRBJ2-5
V gene: TRBV3-1
CDR3 protein: CASSPTTGIQETQYF

J gene: TRBJ1-5
V gene: TRBV12-3/TRBV12-4
CDR3 protein: CASSLAGGKGNQPQHF

J gene: TRBJ2-3
V gene: TRBV12-5
CDR3 protein: CASGLVAGGHVTQYF

J gene: TRBJ1-1
V gene: TRBV6-1
CDR3 protein: CASSESPMNTEAFF

J gene: TRBJ2-1
V gene: TRBV27
CDR3 protein: CASSFPTGGSYNEQFF

J gene: TRBJ1-1
V gene: TRBV4-3
CDR3 protein: CASSPAGSGTEAFF

J gene: TRBJ2-1
V gene: TRBV9
CDR3 protein: CASSLGGTSHDLSSYNEQFF

J gene: TRBJ2-3
V gene: TRBV7-2
CDR3 protein: CASSLGGLMSDF

J gene: TRBJ1-5
V gene: TRBV20-1
CDR3 protein: CSARDKQRGNQPQHF

J gene: TRBJ2-7
V gene: TRBV11-2
CDR3 protein: CASSVTSGFYEQYF

J gene: TRBJ2-1
V gene: TRBV11-2
CDR3 protein: CASSFTSAGYNEQFF

J gene: TRBJ2-7
V gene: TRBV28
CDR3 protein: CASSFSGGRTYEQYF

J gene: TRBJ2-1
V gene: TRBV11-2
CDR3 protein: CASSLGLAHNEQFF

J gene: TRBJ2-1
V gene: TRBV24-1
CDR3 protein: CATSDPGTESYNEQFF

J gene: TRBJ1-2
V gene: TRBV11-2
CDR3 protein: CASSLESFWSGYTF

J gene: TRBJ2-5
V gene: TRBV25-1
CDR3 protein: CASSDPTVQETQYF

J gene: TRBJ1-1
V gene: TRBV18
CDR3 protein: CASSPMGSPNTEAFF

J gene: TRBJ2-1
V gene: TRBV27
CDR3 protein: CASSPGLAGIIEQFF

J gene: TRBJ2-7
V gene: TRBV27
CDR3 protein: CASSSIPGLSYEQYF

J gene: TRBJ2-1
V gene: TRBV5-5
CDR3 protein: CASSLSQGSYNEQFF

J gene: TRBJ2-2
V gene: TRBV29-1
CDR3 protein: CSAGQGGSGELFF

J gene: TRBJ2-3
V gene: TRBV4-3
CDR3 protein: CASSQGFSGYTQYF

J gene: TRBJ2-1
V gene: TRBV6-5
CDR3 protein: CASSRRGRGYNEQFF

J gene: TRBJ2-2
V gene: TRBV14
CDR3 protein: CASSLPGTGARELFF

J gene: TRBJ2-1
V gene: TRBV5-1
CDR3 protein: CASSPWLAESSYNEQFF

J gene: TRBJ2-5
V gene: TRBV7-6
CDR3 protein: CASSPGETQYF

J gene: TRBJ2-1
V gene: TRBV4-3
CDR3 protein: CASSQGLAGNEQFF

J gene: TRBJ2-3
V gene: TRBV18
CDR3 protein: CASSPWDLSTDTQYF

J gene: TRBJ1-6
V gene: TRBV25-1
CDR3 protein: CASRGASPLHF

J gene: TRBJ2-1
V gene: TRBV19
CDR3 protein: CASSIARLAPHNEQFF

J gene: TRBJ1-2
V gene: TRBV29-1
CDR3 protein: CSVEGGQWGYTF

J gene: TRBJ2-3
V gene: TRBV4-1
CDR3 protein: CASSQGQTSGGDTQYF

J gene: TRBJ2-1
V gene: TRBV23-1
CDR3 protein: CASSQGRVPEQFF

J gene: TRBJ1-2
V gene: TRBV27
CDR3 protein: CASSSYGYGYTF

J gene: TRBJ2-7
V gene: TRBV6-6
CDR3 protein: CASTPGQGAGEQYF

J gene: TRBJ1-5
V gene: TRBV19
CDR3 protein: CASSIAAANQPQHF

J gene: TRBJ2-2
V gene: TRBV20-1
CDR3 protein: CSAVGTGVNTGELFF

J gene: TRBJ2-7
V gene: TRBV5-6
CDR3 protein: CASSLVRGVAGLYEQYF

J gene: TRBJ2-7
V gene: TRBV7-8
CDR3 protein: CASNQTDRVNYEQYF

J gene: TRBJ2-7
V gene: TRBV11-2
CDR3 protein: CASSLIVRGEQYF

J gene: TRBJ2-3
V gene: TRBV7-2
CDR3 protein: CASSPGTATDTQYF

J gene: TRBJ2-1
V gene: TRBV19
CDR3 protein: CASSWLASGHYNEQFF

J gene: TRBJ2-7
V gene: TRBV12-3/TRBV12-4
CDR3 protein: CASSLSFEQYF